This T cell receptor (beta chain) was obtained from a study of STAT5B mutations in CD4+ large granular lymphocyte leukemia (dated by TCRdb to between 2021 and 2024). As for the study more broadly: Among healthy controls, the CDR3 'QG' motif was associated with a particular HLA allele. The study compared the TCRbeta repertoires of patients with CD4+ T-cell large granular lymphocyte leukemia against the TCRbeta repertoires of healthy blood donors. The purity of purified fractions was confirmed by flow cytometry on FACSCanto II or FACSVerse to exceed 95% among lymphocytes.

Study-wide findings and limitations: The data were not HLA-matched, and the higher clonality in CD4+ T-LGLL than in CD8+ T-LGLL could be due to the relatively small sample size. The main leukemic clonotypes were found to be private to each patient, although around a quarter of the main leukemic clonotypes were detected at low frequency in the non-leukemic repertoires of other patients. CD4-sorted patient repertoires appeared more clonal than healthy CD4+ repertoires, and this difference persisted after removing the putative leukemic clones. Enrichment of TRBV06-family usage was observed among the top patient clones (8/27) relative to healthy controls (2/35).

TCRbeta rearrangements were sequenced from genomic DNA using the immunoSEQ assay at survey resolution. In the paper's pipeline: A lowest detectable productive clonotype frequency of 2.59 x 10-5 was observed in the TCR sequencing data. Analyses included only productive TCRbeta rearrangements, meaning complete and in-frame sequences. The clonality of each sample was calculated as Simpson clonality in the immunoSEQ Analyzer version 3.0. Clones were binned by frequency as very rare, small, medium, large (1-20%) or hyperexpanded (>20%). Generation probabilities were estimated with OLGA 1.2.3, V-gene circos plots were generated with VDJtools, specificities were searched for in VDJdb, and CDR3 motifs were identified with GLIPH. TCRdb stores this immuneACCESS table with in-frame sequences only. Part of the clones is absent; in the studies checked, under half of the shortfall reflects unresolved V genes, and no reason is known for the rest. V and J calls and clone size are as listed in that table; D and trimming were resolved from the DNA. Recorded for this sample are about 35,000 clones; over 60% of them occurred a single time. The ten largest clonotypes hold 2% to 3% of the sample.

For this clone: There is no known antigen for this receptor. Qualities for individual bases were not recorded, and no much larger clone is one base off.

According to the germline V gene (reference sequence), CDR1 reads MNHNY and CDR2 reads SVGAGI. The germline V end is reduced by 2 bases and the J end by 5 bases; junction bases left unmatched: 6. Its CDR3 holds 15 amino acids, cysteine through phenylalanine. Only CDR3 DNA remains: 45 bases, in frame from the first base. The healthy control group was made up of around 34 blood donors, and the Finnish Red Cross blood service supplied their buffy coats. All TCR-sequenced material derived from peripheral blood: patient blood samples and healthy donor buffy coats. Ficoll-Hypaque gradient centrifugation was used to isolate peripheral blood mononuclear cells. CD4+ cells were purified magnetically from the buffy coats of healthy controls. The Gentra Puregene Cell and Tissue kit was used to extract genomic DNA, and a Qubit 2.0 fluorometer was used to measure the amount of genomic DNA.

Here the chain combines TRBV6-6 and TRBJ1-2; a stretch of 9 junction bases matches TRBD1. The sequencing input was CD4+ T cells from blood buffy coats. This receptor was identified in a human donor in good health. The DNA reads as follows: TGTGCCAGCAGTTACCCCGAACAGGGGGCATATGGCTACACCTTC. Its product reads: CASSYPEQGAYGYTF.